This entry lists 7 T cell receptor beta chains sequenced from one sample in a study of shared clonotypes between healthy human individuals. The table came from immunoSEQ multiplex PCR; TCRdb's copy has only in-frame clones and leaves some out. Found here are hundreds of thousands of clones, 90% to 96% of them singletons; the top ten hold roughly 0.06%. Material for sequencing was naive CD4+ T cells sorted from blood. This sample's subset: CD45RA+ positively selected. The receptor set was obtained from a woman aged 25 to 39 in good health.

This clone showed up just once. CDR3 sequence (DNA): TGTGCCAGCAGCCGCCTGGGGGGTGGTGGGAATGAGCAGTTCTTC. It yields the protein CASSRLGGGGNEQFF. V usage is TRBV6-5 and J usage is TRBJ2-1; the D gene is possibly TRBD2 (6 bases). CDR3 size: 15 residues. Trimming took off 6 bases at V and 7 bases at J, with 19 bases between the two ends. Germline values: CDR1 MNHEY, CDR2 SVGAGI.

V gene TRBV10-2 combines with J gene TRBJ1-4; D uncertain. This CDR3 has 13 residues. V gave up 3 bases and J gave up 6 bases, with 8 bases separating them. Germline V gene lookup returns CDR1 WSHSY and CDR2 SAAADI. CDR3 amino acids: CASSDGSYEKLFF. CDR3 in DNA: TGCGCCAGCAGTGATGGGTCCTATGAAAAACTGTTTTTT.

This sequence joins TRBV18 and TRBJ2-1, with D uncertain. Trimming shortened V by 3 bases and J by 4 bases, and 13 bases separated the two germline ends. Germline V gene data show CDR1 as KGHSH and CDR2 as LQKENI. This CDR3 spans 15 amino acids. CDR3 sequence reads: CASSPVLTDYNEQFF. The CDR3 nucleotides are TGTGCCAGCTCACCGGTGTTAACAGATTACAATGAGCAGTTCTTC.

The chain uses TRBV5-8 and TRBJ2-1; 12 bases are shared with TRBD2. The CDR3 spans 18 residues. J gave up 7 bases and V 3 bases, and 14 bases lay outside the gene matches. Looked up from germline, CDR1 is SGHTS and CDR2 is YDEGEE. This CDR3 is CASSWASGRARLINEQFF. The CDR3 coding sequence is TGTGCCAGCAGCTGGGCTAGCGGGAGGGCCCGGTTAATAAATGAGCAGTTCTTC.

CDR3 amino acids: CATKLDASYEQYF. As DNA, the CDR3 is TGTGCCACCAAACTAGATGCCTCCTACGAGCAGTACTTC. The chain combines TRBV11-2 with TRBJ2-7, with D perhaps matching TRBD2 (5 bases). Looked up from germline, CDR1 is SGHAT and CDR2 is FQNNGV. V was clipped by 10 bases and J by 0 bases, with 13 bases between them. This CDR3 has 13 amino acids.

The table lists this clone with a count of one. This chain joins TRBV11-3 and TRBJ1-1; no firm D call. The CDR3 length is 13 residues. Germline-derived CDR1 and CDR2 are SGHNT and YENEEA. V was trimmed by 5 bases and J by 0 bases, leaving 7 bases between them. The CDR3 bases are TGTGCCAGCAGCGCCACAATGAACACTGAAGCTTTCTTT. It is translated as CASSATMNTEAFF.

The chain uses TRBV18 and TRBJ1-1, with a weak D call TRBD1 (6 bases). CDR3 size: 14 residues. In germline, CDR1 is KGHSH, CDR2 LQKENI. The germline V and J ends were trimmed by 2 bases and 7 bases, with 14 bases remaining between them. CDR3 nucleotides: TGTGCCAGCTCACCATCCCGGGACACGGGTGAAGCTTTCTTT. It encodes CASSPSRDTGEAFF. The full variable domain, completed using reference TRBV18 and TRBJ1-1, is NAGVMQNPRHLVRRRGQEARLRCSPMKGHSHVYWYRQLPEEGLKFMVYLQKENIIDESGMPKERFSAEFPKEGPSILRIQQVVRGDSAAYFCASSPSRDTGEAFFGQGTRLTVV.